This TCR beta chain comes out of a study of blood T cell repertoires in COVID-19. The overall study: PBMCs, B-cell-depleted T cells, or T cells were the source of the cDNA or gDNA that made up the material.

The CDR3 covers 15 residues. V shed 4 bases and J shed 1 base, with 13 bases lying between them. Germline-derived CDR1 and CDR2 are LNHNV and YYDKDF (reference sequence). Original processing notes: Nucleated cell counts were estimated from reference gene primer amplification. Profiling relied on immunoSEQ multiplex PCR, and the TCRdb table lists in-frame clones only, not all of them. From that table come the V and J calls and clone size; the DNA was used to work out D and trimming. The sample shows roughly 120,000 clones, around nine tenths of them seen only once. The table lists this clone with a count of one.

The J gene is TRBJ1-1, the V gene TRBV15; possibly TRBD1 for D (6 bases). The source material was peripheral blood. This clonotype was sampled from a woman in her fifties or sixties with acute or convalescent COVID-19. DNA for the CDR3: TGTGCCACCAGCAAACAGGGTCTAGGGAACACTGAAGCTTTCTTT. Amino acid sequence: CATSKQGLGNTEAFF.